This is a list of T cell receptor beta chains from one sample in a study of T cells after posttransplantation cyclophosphamide. The protocol was immunoSEQ multiplex PCR, while the TCRdb copy is restricted to in-frame clones and leaves out a portion. Of 35,000 to 40,000 clones in the sample, roughly 73% were seen once. Sequencing used CD4+ T cells sorted from blood, obtained roughly 250 weeks after a stem cell transplant with posttransplant cyclophosphamide. These receptors all come from a female patient in her forties who received an allogeneic stem cell transplant from a related donor, was CMV-positive, and had no GVHD. Some T cells may arise from the graft donor. Each CDR3 is given with its conserved first and last residue. D genes are given only for firm matches. Expanded clones are given a class, and other clones once, few, many or no size at all.

clone_size,d_call,cdr3_length,v_call,j_call,cdr3_aa,cdr3_nt
NA,NA,16,TRBV5-1,TRBJ1-1,CASSSRSRARDTEAFF,TGCGCCAGCAGCTCGAGATCTAGGGCGCGGGACACTGAAGCTTTCTTT
NA,NA,12,TRBV18,TRBJ2-4,CASSPRSNIQYF,TGTGCCAGCTCACCTCGTTCGAACATTCAGTACTTC
NA,TRBD1,13,TRBV6-5,TRBJ1-6,CASSRDSGRPLHF,TGTGCCAGCAGCAGGGACAGCGGTCGACCCCTCCACTTT
once,NA,11,TRBV2,TRBJ2-3,CASILADTQYF,TGTGCCAGCATTCTAGCGGATACGCAGTATTTT
once,NA,14,TRBV10-3,TRBJ1-2,CAISRPRDPHGYTF,TGTGCCATCAGTCGCCCCCGGGATCCGCATGGCTACACCTTC
NA,TRBD1,16,TRBV5-1,TRBJ1-1,CASSWTGWKAHTEAFF,TGCGCCAGCAGCTGGACAGGTTGGAAAGCTCACACTGAAGCTTTCTTT
medium-sized,NA,18,TRBV19,TRBJ1-2,CASSEPRGSANPNYGYTF,TGTGCCAGTAGTGAACCCCGGGGATCCGCTAATCCTAACTATGGCTACACCTTC
NA,TRBD1,15,TRBV13,TRBJ1-3,CASSKDRVYGNTIYF,TGTGCCAGCAGCAAAGACAGGGTGTATGGAAACACCATATATTTT
once,NA,14,TRBV19,TRBJ2-5,CASSITGAQETQYF,TGTGCCAGTAGTATAACAGGAGCTCAAGAGACCCAGTACTTC
NA,NA,15,TRBV6-5,TRBJ2-5,CASSTEDTIQETQYF,TGTGCCAGCAGTACCGAGGACACAATCCAAGAGACCCAGTACTTC
NA,TRBD1,15,TRBV2,TRBJ2-7,CASRSDRAQTAEQYF,TGTGCCAGCCGAAGCGACAGGGCCCAAACGGCCGAGCAGTACTTC
NA,NA,16,TRBV4-1,TRBJ1-4,CASSQVGSGNNEKLFF,TGCGCCAGCAGCCAAGTGGGATCAGGGAATAATGAAAAACTGTTTTTT
NA,NA,16,TRBV5-1,TRBJ2-6,CASSLSPRGGANVLTF,TGCGCCAGCAGCTTGTCACCCCGGGGGGGGGCCAACGTCCTGACTTTC
NA,NA,14,TRBV5-1,TRBJ1-3,CASSQAGSGNTIYF,TGCGCCAGCAGCCAGGCAGGGTCTGGAAACACCATATATTTT
NA,TRBD2,18,TRBV11-2,TRBJ2-5,CASSLGGTSGGTGETQYF,TGTGCCAGCAGCTTAGGGGGGACTAGCGGGGGAACGGGGGAGACCCAGTACTTC
NA,NA,16,TRBV19,TRBJ1-1,CASSAAGRIMNTEAFF,TGTGCCAGTAGCGCGGCGGGCAGGATAATGAACACTGAAGCTTTCTTT
NA,TRBD2,15,TRBV5-4,TRBJ2-1,CASSLDSGGYNEQFF,TGTGCCAGCAGCTTGGACTCGGGGGGTTACAATGAGCAGTTCTTC